The 4 T cell receptor beta chains presented below share a single source sample, sequenced in a study of human versus mouse CDR3 diversity and MHC coevolution. Data came from immunoSEQ multiplex PCR; TCRdb stores just in-frame clones and leaves some out. The top ten hold less than 0.16% of the sample, which has about 77,000 clones, 85% to 95% seen once. Sample: naive CD4+ T cells from blood. Subset specified: CD45RO-negative CD62L-positive naive CD4 T cells. The receptors come from a person aged 30 to 69 in good health.

J is TRBJ1-4 and V is TRBV5-5, with D maybe TRBD1 (5 bases). V was pared by 1 base and J by 2 bases, with 12 bases between. CDR1 and CDR2 (germline): SGHKS, YYEKEE (reference sequence). The CDR3 spans 16 residues. CDR3 sequence (DNA): TGTGCCAGCAGCTTGTCGGGGGTGGCGACTAATGAAAAACTGTTTTTT. Its protein is CASSLSGVATNEKLFF.

The chain links TRBV27 to TRBJ1-2; 12 nucleotides align to TRBD1. The V and J ends lost 10 bases and 7 bases, in that order; junction bases with no gene match: 13. In germline, CDR1 is MNHEY, CDR2 SMNVEV (reference sequence). The CDR3 length is 15 residues. The CDR3 is CATGRAGTGGFGYTF. The CDR3 DNA is TGTGCCACTGGCAGGGCCGGGACAGGGGGCTTTGGCTACACCTTC.

This chain uses TRBV7-3 with TRBJ1-1, with D uncertain. V lost 2 bases and J lost 1, with 5 bases in between. The germline V gene has CDR1 SGHTA and CDR2 FQGTGA. The CDR3 loop spans 13 amino acids. CDR3 sequence reads: CASSLPGNTEAFF. In DNA, the CDR3 is TGTGCCAGCAGCTTACCGGGGAACACTGAAGCTTTCTTT.

This clone was observed a single time. The chain couples TRBV2 to TRBJ2-2, with a weak D call TRBD2 (5 bases). This CDR3 is 13 amino acids long. Germline CDR1 reads SNHLY; CDR2 reads FYNNEI. Trimming cost V 7 bases and J 7 bases, with 13 bases left between them. CDR3 coding DNA: TGTGCCAGCAATGGACTCAACGGCGGGGAGCTGTTTTTT. It is translated as CASNGLNGGELFF. Full variable domain (missing parts from reference TRBV2 and TRBJ2-2): EPEVTQTPSHQVTQMGQEVILRCVPISNHLYFYWYRQILGQKVEFLVSFYNNEISEKSEIFDDQFSVERPDGSNFTLKIRSTKLEDSAMYFCASNGLNGGELFFGEGSRLTVL.